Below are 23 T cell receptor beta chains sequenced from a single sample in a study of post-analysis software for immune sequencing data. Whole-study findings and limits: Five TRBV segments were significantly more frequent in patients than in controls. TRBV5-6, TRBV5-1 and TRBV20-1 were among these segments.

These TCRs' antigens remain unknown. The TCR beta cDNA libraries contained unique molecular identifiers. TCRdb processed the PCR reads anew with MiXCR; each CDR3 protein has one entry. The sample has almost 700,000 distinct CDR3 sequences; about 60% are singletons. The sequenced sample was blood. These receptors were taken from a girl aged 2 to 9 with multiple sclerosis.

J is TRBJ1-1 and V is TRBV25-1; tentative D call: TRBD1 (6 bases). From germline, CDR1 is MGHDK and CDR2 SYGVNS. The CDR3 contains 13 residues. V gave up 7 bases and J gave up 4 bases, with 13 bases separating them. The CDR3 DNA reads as TGTGCCAGCATAGGGGGGGGGATCACTGAAGCTTTCTTT. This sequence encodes CASIGGGITEAFF.

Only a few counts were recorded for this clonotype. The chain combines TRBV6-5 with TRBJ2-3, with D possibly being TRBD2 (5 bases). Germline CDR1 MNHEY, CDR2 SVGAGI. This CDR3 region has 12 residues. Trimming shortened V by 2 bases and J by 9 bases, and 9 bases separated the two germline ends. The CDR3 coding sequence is TGTGCCAGCAGTTACAAACTAGGCACGCAGTATTTT. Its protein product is CASSYKLGTQYF.

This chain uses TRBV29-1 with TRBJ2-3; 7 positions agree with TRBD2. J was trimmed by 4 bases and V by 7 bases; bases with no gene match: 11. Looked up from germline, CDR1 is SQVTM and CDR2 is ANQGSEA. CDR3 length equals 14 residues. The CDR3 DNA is TGCAGCGGCTTAGATTCGGCGGGAGCAGATACGCAGTATTTT. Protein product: CSGLDSAGADTQYF.

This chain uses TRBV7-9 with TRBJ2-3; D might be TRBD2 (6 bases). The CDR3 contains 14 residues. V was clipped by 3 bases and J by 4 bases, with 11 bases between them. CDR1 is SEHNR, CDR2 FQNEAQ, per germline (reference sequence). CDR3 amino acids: CASSFQLAADTQYF. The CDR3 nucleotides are TGTGCCAGCAGCTTTCAACTAGCAGCAGATACGCAGTATTTT.

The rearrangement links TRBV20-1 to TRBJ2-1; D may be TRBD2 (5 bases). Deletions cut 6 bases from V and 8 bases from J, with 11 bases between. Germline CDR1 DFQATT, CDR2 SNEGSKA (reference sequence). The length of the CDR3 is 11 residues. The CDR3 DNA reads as TGCAGTGCGACACTAGGCGATGAGCAGTTCTTC. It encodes CSATLGDEQFF.

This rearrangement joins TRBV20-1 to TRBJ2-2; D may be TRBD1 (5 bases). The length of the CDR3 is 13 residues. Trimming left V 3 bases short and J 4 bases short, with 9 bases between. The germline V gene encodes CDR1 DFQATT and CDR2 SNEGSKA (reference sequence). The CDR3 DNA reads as TGCAGTGCTAGTAGGCAGGGCACCGGGGAGCTGTTTTTT. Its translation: CSASRQGTGELFF.

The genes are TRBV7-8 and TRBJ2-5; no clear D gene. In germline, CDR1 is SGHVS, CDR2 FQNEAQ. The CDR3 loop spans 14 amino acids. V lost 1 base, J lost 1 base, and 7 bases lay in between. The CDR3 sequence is CASSLELSQETQYF. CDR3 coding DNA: TGTGCCAGCAGCTTAGAGCTGAGCCAAGAGACCCAGTACTTC.

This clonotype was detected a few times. As DNA, the CDR3 is TGTGCCATCAGTGGTATGGGACAGAAGGGGACCGGGGAGCTGTTTTTT. This codes for CAISGMGQKGTGELFF. The V and J genes are TRBV10-3 and TRBJ2-2; TRBD1 aligns across 7 bases. CDR1 ENHRY and CDR2 SYGVKD come from the germline V gene. This CDR3 region has 16 residues. V was pared by 4 bases and J by 5 bases, with 10 bases of the junction left unmatched.

CDR3 in DNA: TGTGCCAGCTCACCACGGACAGGGGGAATCAGTGAGCAGTTCTTC. Protein: CASSPRTGGISEQFF. The chain links TRBV18 to TRBJ2-1; 10 positions agree with TRBD1. The germline V gene encodes CDR1 KGHSH and CDR2 LQKENI. V lost 1 base and J lost 9; bases outside the gene matches: 6. CDR3 length: 15 amino acids. Using reference TRBV18 and TRBJ2-1 for the parts outside the CDR3, the full variable domain is NAGVMQNPRHLVRRRGQEARLRCSPMKGHSHVYWYRQLPEEGLKFMVYLQKENIIDESGMPKERFSAEFPKEGPSILRIQQVVRGDSAAYFCASSPRTGGISEQFFGPGTRLTVL.

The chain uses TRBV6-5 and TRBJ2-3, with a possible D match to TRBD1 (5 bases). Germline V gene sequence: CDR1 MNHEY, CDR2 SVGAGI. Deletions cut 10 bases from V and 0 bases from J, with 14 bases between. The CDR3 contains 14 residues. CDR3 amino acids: CATKQVLSTDTQYF. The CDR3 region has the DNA TGTGCCACCAAACAGGTCCTCAGCACAGATACGCAGTATTTT.

This CDR3 is CASSLALGAQDREETQYF. The DNA of the CDR3 is TGTGCCAGCAGTTTAGCGCTTGGGGCGCAGGACAGGGAAGAGACCCAGTACTTC. The chain employs TRBV12-3 or TRBV12-4 and TRBJ2-5; 8 positions match TRBD1. V lost 0 bases to trimming and J lost 3 bases; unmatched junction nucleotides: 12. The CDR3 runs 18 residues.

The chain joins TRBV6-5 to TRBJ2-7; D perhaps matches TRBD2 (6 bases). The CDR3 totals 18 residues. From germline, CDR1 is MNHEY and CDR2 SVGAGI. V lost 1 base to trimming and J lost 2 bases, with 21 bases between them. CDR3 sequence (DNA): TGTGCCAGCAGTTACTGGCCGGATTTGGGAGGAAGGACCTACGAGCAGTACTTC. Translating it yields CASSYWPDLGGRTYEQYF.

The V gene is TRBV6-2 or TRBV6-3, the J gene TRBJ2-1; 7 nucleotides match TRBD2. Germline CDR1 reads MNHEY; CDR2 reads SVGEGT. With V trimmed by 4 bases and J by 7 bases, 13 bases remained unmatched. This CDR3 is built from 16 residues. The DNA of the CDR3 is TGTGCCAGCAGTTTATCCTCCGCGGGACTATTGAATGAGCAGTTCTTC. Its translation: CASSLSSAGLLNEQFF.

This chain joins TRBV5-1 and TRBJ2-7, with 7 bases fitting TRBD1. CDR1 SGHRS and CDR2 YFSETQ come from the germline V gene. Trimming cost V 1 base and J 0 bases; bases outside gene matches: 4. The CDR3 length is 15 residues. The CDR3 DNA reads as TGCGCCAGCAGCTTGCGACAGGGTCGCTCCTACGAGCAGTACTTC. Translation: CASSLRQGRSYEQYF.

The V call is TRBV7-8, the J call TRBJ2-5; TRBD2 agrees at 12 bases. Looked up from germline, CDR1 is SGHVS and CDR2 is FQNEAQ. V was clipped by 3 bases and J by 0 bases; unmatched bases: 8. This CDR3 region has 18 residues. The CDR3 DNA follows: TGTGCCAGCAGCTTGCGACTAGCGGGGGCCCCTCACCAAGAGACCCAGTACTTC. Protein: CASSLRLAGAPHQETQYF.

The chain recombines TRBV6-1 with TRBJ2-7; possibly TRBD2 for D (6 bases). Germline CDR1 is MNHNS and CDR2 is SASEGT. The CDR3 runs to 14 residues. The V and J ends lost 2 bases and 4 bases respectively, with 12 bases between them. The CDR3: CASSEQEGLYEQYF. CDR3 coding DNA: TGTGCCAGCAGTGAACAGGAGGGCCTTTACGAGCAGTACTTC.

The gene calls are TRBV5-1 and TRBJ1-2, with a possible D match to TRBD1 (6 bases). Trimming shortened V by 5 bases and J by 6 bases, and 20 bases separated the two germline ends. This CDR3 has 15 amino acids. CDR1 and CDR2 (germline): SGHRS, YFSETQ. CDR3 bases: TGCGCCAGCAGGCTCATCGACAGGATTAGTAATGGCTACACCTTC. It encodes CASRLIDRISNGYTF.

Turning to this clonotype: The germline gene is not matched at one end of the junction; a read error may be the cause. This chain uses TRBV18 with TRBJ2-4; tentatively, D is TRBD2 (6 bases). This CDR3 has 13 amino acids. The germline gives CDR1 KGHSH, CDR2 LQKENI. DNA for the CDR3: TGTGCCAGCTCACTACTAGCCCAAAACATTCAGTACTTC. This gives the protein CASSLLAQNIQYF.

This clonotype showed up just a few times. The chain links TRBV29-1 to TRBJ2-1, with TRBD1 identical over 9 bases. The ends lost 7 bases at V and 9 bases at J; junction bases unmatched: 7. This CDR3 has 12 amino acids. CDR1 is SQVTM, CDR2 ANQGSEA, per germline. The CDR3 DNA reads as TGCAGCGAATCTACAGGGGGCAGTGAGCAGTTCTTC. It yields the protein CSESTGGSEQFF.

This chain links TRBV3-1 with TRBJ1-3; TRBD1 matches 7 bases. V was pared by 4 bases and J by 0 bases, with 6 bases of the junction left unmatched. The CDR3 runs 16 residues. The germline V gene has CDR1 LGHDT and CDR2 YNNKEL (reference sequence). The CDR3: CASSPAGQSSGNTIYF. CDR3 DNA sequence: TGTGCCAGCAGCCCGGCGGGACAGAGCTCTGGAAACACCATATATTTT.

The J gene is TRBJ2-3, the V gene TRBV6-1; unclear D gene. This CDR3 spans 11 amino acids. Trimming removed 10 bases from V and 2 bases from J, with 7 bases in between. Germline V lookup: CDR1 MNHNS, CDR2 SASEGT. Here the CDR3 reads CATRNTDTQYF. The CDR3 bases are TGTGCCACCCGTAACACAGATACGCAGTATTTT.

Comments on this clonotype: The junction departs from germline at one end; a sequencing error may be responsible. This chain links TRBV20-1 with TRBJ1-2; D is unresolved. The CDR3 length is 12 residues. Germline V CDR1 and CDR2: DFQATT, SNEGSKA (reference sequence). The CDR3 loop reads CSTRDDRRGYTF. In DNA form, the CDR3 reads TGCAGTACTAGAGATGATAGAAGGGGCTACACCTTC.

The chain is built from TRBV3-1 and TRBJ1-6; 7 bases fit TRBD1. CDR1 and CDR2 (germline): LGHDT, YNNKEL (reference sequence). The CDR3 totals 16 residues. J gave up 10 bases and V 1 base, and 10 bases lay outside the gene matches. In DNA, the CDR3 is TGTGCCAGCAGCCAAGTGGATTGGGCAGGGGGATCACCCCTCCACTTT. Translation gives CASSQVDWAGGSPLHF.